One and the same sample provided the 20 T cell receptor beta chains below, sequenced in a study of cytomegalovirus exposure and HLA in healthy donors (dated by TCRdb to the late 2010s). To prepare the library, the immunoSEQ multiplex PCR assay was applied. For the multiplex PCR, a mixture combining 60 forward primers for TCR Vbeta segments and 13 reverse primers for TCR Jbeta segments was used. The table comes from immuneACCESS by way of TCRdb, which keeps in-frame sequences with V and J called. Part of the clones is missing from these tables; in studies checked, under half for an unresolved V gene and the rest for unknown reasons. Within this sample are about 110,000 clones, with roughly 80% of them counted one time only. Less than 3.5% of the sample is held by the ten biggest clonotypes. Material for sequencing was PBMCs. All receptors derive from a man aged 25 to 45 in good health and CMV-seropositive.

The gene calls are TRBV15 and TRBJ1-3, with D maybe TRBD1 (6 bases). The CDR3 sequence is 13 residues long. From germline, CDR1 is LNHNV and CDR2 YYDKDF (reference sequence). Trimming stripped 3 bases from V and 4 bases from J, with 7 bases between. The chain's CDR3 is CATSSDRGNTIYF. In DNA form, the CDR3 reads TGTGCCACCAGCAGCGACAGGGGAAACACCATATATTTT.

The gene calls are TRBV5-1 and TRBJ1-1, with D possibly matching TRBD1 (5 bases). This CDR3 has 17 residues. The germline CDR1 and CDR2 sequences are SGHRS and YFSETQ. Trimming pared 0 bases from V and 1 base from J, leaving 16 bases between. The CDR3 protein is CASSLGYSGYGNTEAFF. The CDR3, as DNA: TGCGCCAGCAGCTTGGGATACTCAGGGTACGGGAACACTGAAGCTTTCTTT.

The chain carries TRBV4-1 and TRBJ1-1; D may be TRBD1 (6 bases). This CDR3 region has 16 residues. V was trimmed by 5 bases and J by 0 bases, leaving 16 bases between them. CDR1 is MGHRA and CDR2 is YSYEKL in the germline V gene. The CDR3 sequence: CASSSGTPPMNTEAFF. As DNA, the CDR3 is TGCGCCAGCAGCTCCGGGACACCTCCCATGAACACTGAAGCTTTCTTT.

In nucleotides, the CDR3 is TGTGCCAGCAGCTTAGTCTTCGGGGGGAGGAGCTCCTACAATGAGCAGTTCTTC. This sequence encodes CASSLVFGGRSSYNEQFF. This chain joins TRBV7-8 and TRBJ2-1, with 7 bases fitting TRBD2. The length of the CDR3 is 18 residues. Unmatched junction bases numbered 9, after V lost 1 base and J lost 0 bases. Germline CDR1 is SGHVS and CDR2 is FQNEAQ.

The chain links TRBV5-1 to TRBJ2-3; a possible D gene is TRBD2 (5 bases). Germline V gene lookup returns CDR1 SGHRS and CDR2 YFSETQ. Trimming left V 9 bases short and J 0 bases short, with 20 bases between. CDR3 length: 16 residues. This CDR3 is CATREGLTISTDTQYF. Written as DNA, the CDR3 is TGCGCCACACGAGAGGGTCTCACCATCAGCACAGATACGCAGTATTTT.

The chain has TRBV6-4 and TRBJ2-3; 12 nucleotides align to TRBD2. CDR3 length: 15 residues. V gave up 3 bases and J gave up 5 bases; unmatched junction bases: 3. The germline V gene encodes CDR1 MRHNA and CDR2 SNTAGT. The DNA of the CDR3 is TGTGCCAGCAGTGAGACTAGCGGGGGAGGAGATACGCAGTATTTT. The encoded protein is CASSETSGGGDTQYF.

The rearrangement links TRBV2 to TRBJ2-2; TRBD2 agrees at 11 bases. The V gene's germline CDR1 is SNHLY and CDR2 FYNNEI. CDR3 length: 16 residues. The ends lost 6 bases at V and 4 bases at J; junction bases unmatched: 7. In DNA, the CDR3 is TGTGCCAGCAGAGATAGCGGGGGGGTAGTCACCGGGGAGCTGTTTTTT. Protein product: CASRDSGGVVTGELFF.

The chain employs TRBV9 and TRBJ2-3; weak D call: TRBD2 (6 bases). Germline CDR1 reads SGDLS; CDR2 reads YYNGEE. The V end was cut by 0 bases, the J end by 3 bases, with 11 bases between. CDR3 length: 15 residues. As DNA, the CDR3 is TGTGCCAGCAGCGTAGGAGTTAGCGGAACAGATACGCAGTATTTT. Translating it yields CASSVGVSGTDTQYF.

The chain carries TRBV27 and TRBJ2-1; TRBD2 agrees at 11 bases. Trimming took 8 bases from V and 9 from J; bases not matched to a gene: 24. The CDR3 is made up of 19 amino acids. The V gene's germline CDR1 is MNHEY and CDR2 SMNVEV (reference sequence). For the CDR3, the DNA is TGTGCCAGCGGACCCCTAGCGGGGGGTTCTTCGATATCTATGACTGAGCAGTTCTTC. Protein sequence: CASGPLAGGSSISMTEQFF.

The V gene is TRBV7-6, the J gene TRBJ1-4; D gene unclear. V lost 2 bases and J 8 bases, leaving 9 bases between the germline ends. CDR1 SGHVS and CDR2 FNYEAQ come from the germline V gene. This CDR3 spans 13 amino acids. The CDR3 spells CASSLLTGEKLFF. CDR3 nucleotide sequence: TGTGCCAGCAGCTTATTGACCGGGGAAAAACTGTTTTTT.

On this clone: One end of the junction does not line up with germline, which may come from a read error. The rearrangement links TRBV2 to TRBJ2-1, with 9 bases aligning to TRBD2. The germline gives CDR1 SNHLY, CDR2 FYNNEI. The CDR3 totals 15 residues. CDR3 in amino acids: CAGSARRGGHNEQFF. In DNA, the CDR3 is TGTGCCGGCAGTGCAAGGCGGGGGGGCCACAATGAGCAGTTCTTC.

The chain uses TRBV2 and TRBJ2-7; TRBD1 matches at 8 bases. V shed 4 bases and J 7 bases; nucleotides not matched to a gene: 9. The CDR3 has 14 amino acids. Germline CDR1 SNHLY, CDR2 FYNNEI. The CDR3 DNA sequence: TGTGCCAGCAGTGGGAGACAGGGGAACTGGGAGCAGTACTTC. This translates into CASSGRQGNWEQYF.

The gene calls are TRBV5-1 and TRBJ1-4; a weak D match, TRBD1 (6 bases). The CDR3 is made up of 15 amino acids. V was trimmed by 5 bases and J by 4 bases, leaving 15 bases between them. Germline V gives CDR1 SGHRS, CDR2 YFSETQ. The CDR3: CASRQPGANNEKLFF. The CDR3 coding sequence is TGCGCCAGCAGGCAGCCAGGGGCAAATAATGAAAAACTGTTTTTT.

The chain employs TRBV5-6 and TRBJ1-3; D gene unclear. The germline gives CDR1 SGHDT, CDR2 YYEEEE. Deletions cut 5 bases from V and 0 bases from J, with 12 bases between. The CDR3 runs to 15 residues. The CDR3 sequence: CASSAPPSSGNTIYF. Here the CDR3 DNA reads TGTGCCAGCAGTGCCCCACCTAGCTCTGGAAACACCATATATTTT.

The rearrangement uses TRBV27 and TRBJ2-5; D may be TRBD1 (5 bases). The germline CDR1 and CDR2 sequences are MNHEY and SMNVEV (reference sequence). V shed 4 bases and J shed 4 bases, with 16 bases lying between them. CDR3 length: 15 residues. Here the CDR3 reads CASSSRSGIAETQYF. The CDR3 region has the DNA TGTGCCAGCAGTTCCCGTTCAGGGATCGCAGAGACCCAGTACTTC.

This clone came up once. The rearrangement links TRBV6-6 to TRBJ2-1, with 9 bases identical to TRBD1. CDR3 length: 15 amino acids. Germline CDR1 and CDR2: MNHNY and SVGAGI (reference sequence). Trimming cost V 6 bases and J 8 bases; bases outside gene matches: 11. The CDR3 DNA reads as TGTGCCAGCAGCGAACCGGGACAGGGCGTTGATGAGCAGTTCTTC. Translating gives CASSEPGQGVDEQFF.

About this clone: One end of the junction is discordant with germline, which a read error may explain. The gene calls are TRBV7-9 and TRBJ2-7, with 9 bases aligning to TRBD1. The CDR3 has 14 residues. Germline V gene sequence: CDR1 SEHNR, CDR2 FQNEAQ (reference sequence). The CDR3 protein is CSSSLEQGAGEQYF. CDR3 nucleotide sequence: TGTTCCAGCAGCTTAGAACAGGGGGCCGGCGAGCAGTACTTC.

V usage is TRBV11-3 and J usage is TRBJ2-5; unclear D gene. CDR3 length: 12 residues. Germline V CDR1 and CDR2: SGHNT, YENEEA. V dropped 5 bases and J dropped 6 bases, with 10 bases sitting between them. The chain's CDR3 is CASSPGEKTQYF. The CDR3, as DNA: TGTGCCAGCAGCCCAGGTGAGAAGACCCAGTACTTC.

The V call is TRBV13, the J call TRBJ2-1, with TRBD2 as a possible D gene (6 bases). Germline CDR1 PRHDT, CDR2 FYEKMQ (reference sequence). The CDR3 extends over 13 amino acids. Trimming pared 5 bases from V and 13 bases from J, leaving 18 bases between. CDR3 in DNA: TGTGCCAGCAGCGGGAACGGAGGGTCCGCTCAGTTCTTC. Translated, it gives CASSGNGGSAQFF.

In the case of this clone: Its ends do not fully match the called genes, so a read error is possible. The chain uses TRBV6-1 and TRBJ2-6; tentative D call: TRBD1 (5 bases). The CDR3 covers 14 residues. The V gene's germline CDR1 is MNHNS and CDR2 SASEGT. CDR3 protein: CASRSTPGANGLTF. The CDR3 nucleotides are TGTGCCAGCCGTAGCACTCCTGGGGCCAACGGCCTGACTTTC.